The 17 T cell receptor beta chains below were found in one sample sequenced in a study of beta chain features in type 1 diabetes. All of the isolated RNA was reverse transcribed, so expressed TCRB transcripts were sequenced. The table came from immunoSEQ multiplex PCR; TCRdb's copy has only in-frame clones and leaves some out. The data show hundreds of thousands of clones, roughly 31% seen once. The sequenced sample was naive CD4+ T cells from blood. Receptors originate from a young man in good health.

This clone was counted between two and nine times. The V gene is TRBV5-1, the J gene TRBJ2-1; TRBD2 aligns across 11 bases. V dropped 4 bases and J dropped 2; count of bases not matched to a gene: 5. Germline V gene lookup returns CDR1 SGHRS and CDR2 YFSETQ. The CDR3 extends over 16 amino acids. The CDR3 reads CASSRLAGGPYNEQFF. CDR3 nucleotide sequence: TGCGCCAGCAGCCGATTAGCGGGAGGGCCCTACAATGAGCAGTTCTTC.

The V gene is TRBV7-9, the J gene TRBJ2-6; no firm D call. Trimming removed 4 bases from V and 4 bases from J, with 11 bases in between. Germline V gene data show CDR1 as SEHNR and CDR2 as FQNEAQ (reference sequence). The CDR3 consists of 15 residues. DNA of the CDR3: TGTGCCAGCAGCTCCCTGGCTCGGGGGGCCAACGTCCTGACTTTC. Translating gives CASSSLARGANVLTF.

This clone was seen only a few times. The gene calls are TRBV29-1 and TRBJ2-1; 15 bases map to TRBD2. The V gene's germline CDR1 is SQVTM and CDR2 ANQGSEA. The CDR3 runs to 15 residues. After removal of 5 bases from V and 10 bases from J, the junction contained 9 bases not matched to a gene. In DNA form, the CDR3 reads TGCAGCGTTCCTTCCTCCGGGACTAGCGGGAGGGAGCAGTTCTTC. This translates into CSVPSSGTSGREQFF.

This sequence joins TRBV30 and TRBJ1-2, with a possible D match to TRBD1 (5 bases). The germline V gene has CDR1 GTSNPN and CDR2 SVGIG (reference sequence). The germline V and J ends were trimmed by 2 bases and 3 bases, with 10 bases remaining between them. This CDR3 region has 13 residues. CDR3 DNA sequence: TGTGCCTGGAGTACGGGGGTGGACTATGGCTACACCTTC. It yields the protein CAWSTGVDYGYTF.

V gene TRBV15 combines with J gene TRBJ2-3; 7 bases align to TRBD2. Germline CDR1 LNHNV, CDR2 YYDKDF (reference sequence). The CDR3 has 16 amino acids. J was trimmed by 2 bases and V by 1 base; bases with no gene match: 6. CDR3 nucleotides: TGTGCCACCAGCAGAGGTCTAGCGGCATACACAGATACGCAGTATTTT. Amino acids: CATSRGLAAYTDTQYF.

V gene TRBV7-9 combines with J gene TRBJ2-3; D remains ambiguous. From germline, CDR1 is SEHNR and CDR2 FQNEAQ (reference sequence). The V end was cut by 4 bases, the J end by 2 bases, with 13 bases between. The CDR3 totals 15 residues. The CDR3 loop reads CASSSPRRATDTQYF. CDR3 sequence (DNA): TGTGCCAGCAGCTCCCCCCGCCGGGCCACAGATACGCAGTATTTT.

In this sample, this clone turned up a few times. The chain combines TRBV7-2 with TRBJ2-7; the D gene could be TRBD1 or TRBD2 (5 bases each). The CDR3 loop spans 14 amino acids. Trimming pared 5 bases from V and 7 bases from J, leaving 18 bases between. Per germline, CDR1 SGHTA and CDR2 FQGNSA. The CDR3 coding sequence is TGTGCCAGCAGCCCACGGGGCCCCGAGGGGGAGCAGTACTTC. Its protein is CASSPRGPEGEQYF.

This clone was found once. The J gene is TRBJ2-7, the V gene TRBV28; 10 positions agree with TRBD2. Germline V gene sequence: CDR1 MDHEN, CDR2 SYDVKM. The CDR3 length is 15 residues. With 3 bases clipped from V and 0 bases from J, the junction kept 2 bases outside the gene matches. The CDR3 DNA reads as TGTGCCAGCAGTTTTAGCGGGGGGAGCTCCTACGAGCAGTACTTC. This codes for CASSFSGGSSYEQYF.

In its sample, this clone was seen a few times. Different DNA sequences within this sample yield the same CDR3. This chain uses TRBV7-2 with TRBJ2-6, with D possibly being TRBD2 (5 bases). The CDR3 consists of 16 residues. The V end lost 1 base, the J end lost 1 base, and 8 bases lay between the germline ends. Germline V gives CDR1 SGHTA, CDR2 FQGNSA. The chain's CDR3 is CASSLVGGSGANVLTF. Here the CDR3 DNA reads TGTGCCAGCAGCTTAGTCGGAGGATCTGGGGCCAACGTCCTGACTTTC.

For the CDR3, the DNA is TGCGCCAGCAGCGATAATAAGGGTATTGGCTACGAGCAGTACTTC. Translation gives CASSDNKGIGYEQYF. This chain joins TRBV4-3 and TRBJ2-7, with unresolved D. The CDR3 is made up of 15 amino acids. Deletions cut 5 bases from V and 3 bases from J, with 17 bases between. From germline, CDR1 is LGHNA and CDR2 YSLEER.

The chain is built from TRBV15 and TRBJ1-4, with 9 bases aligning to TRBD1. Germline V gene lookup returns CDR1 LNHNV and CDR2 YYDKDF (reference sequence). V was clipped by 3 bases and J by 8 bases; unmatched bases: 7. This CDR3 spans 15 amino acids. CDR3 residues: CATSRETGGWEKLFF. The CDR3, as DNA: TGTGCCACCAGCAGGGAGACAGGGGGTTGGGAAAAACTGTTTTTT.

This rearrangement joins TRBV29-1 to TRBJ1-4; TRBD1 agrees at 9 bases. This CDR3 is 14 amino acids long. Trimming took 6 bases from V and 6 from J; bases not matched to a gene: 8. The V gene's germline CDR1 is SQVTM and CDR2 ANQGSEA. The CDR3 reads CSVGQGHRDEKLFF. CDR3 DNA sequence: TGCAGCGTGGGACAGGGCCATCGAGATGAAAAACTGTTTTTT.

This clone was counted between two and nine times. The same CDR3 can be traced to other DNA sequences in this sample. The chain combines TRBV30 with TRBJ1-2; the D gene is possibly TRBD1 (5 bases). Germline V CDR1 and CDR2: GTSNPN, SVGIG (reference sequence). CDR3 length equals 14 residues. Trimming took off 4 bases at V and 6 bases at J, with 18 bases between the two ends. This CDR3 reads CAWTREGPGNGYTF. In DNA form, the CDR3 reads TGTGCCTGGACTAGAGAGGGGCCAGGGAATGGCTACACCTTC.

This sequence joins TRBV5-1 and TRBJ2-3, with D tentatively TRBD2 (5 bases). The length of the CDR3 is 14 residues. V was clipped by 6 bases and J by 2 bases, with 13 bases between them. Germline CDR1 reads SGHRS; CDR2 reads YFSETQ. In nucleotides, the CDR3 is TGCGCCAGCAAGGGTCCCGGGGACACAGATACGCAGTATTTT. Amino acids: CASKGPGDTDTQYF.

The chain is built from TRBV7-9 and TRBJ2-2; D not resolved. Germline loops: CDR1 SEHNR, CDR2 FQNEAQ (reference sequence). This CDR3 comprises 16 residues. Trimming shortened V by 5 bases and J by 0 bases, and 13 bases separated the two germline ends. The CDR3 here is CASSLPGRANTGELFF. The CDR3 DNA reads TGTGCCAGCAGCCTTCCCGGACGGGCGAACACCGGGGAGCTGTTTTTT.

The V and J genes are TRBV30 and TRBJ1-5; D uncertain. The V and J ends lost 0 bases and 6 bases respectively, with 12 bases between them. Germline CDR1 and CDR2: GTSNPN and SVGIG (reference sequence). The CDR3 has 14 residues. In nucleotides, the CDR3 is TGTGCCTGGAGTGTGAGCTCCTCCAGTCAGCCCCAGCATTTT. Amino acid sequence: CAWSVSSSSQPQHF.

The chain couples TRBV9 to TRBJ2-1, with D uncertain. The CDR3 extends over 15 amino acids. V shed 7 bases and J shed 0 bases, with 14 bases lying between them. CDR1 is SGDLS, CDR2 YYNGEE, per germline. Here the CDR3 DNA reads TGTGCCAGCGGCGAAGGCCCTAACTCCTACAATGAGCAGTTCTTC. It codes for CASGEGPNSYNEQFF.